This T cell receptor beta chain was observed in a study of technical replicates of blood from a few donors (dated by TCRdb to 2017 to 2019). With respect to this clone: The clone's antigen remains unknown. No much larger clonotype is one base removed from it; base qualities were not supplied.

Receptors were amplified or captured by the immunoSEQ multiplex PCR assay. TCRdb limited this immuneACCESS table to in-frame rearrangements with V and J called. A share of clones is missing; checked studies link under half to unresolved V genes, and the rest is unexplained. The sample records around 50,000 clones, more than 95% of which are singletons. Under 0.45% of the sample comes from the top ten. The CDR3 covers 16 residues, taking in both the cysteine and the phenylalanine. Just CDR3 DNA is preserved here, 48 bases in frame from base 1. Trimming takes 4 bases off V and 5 bases off J; junction bases not matched to a gene: 9. CDR1 and CDR2, looked up from the germline V gene, are SGDLS and YYNGEE.

The material sequenced was T cells isolated from PBMCs. The receptor chain draws on TRBV9 and TRBJ2-1, and 10 junction bases match TRBD2. This clonotype was obtained from a human donor in good health. The DNA sequence is given as TGTGCCAGCAGCCCCATAGGGCTAGCGGGAGACAATGAGCAGTTCTTC. The encoded protein is CASSPIGLAGDNEQFF.